This TCR beta chain was obtained from a study of blood T cell repertoires in COVID-19. Looking at the study overall: Material from acute and convalescent COVID-19 was sourced from the United States, Italy and Spain. The cDNA or gDNA used as material had been derived from T cells, B-cell-depleted T cells, or PBMCs.

Germline lookup yields CDR1 LNHDA and CDR2 SQIVND (reference sequence). The CDR3 extends over 16 amino acids. Trimming cost V 1 base and J 3 bases; bases outside gene matches: 5. Original methodology: Estimates of nucleated cell counts were drawn from the amplification of reference gene primers. The data were produced by immunoSEQ multiplex PCR, yet TCRdb's version contains in-frame clones alone and is incomplete. V and J calls and clone size are copied from that table; D and trimming were computed from the DNA. The repertoire holds 180,000 or so clones, with around 82% as singletons. The sample comprised peripheral blood. The receptor was derived from a woman older than 75 with acute or convalescent COVID-19. The chain combines TRBV19 with TRBJ2-3, with 9 bases identical to TRBD2. The chain's CDR3 is CASSIGGSGGTDTQYF. In DNA form, the CDR3 reads TGTGCCAGTAGTATAGGGGGTAGCGGGGGTACAGATACGCAGTATTTT.